This TCR beta chain was profiled in a study of shared clonotypes between healthy human individuals. Across the study: Each donor's CD8 memory used one plate, CD8 naive two, each CD4 subset three.

Produced via immunoSEQ multiplex PCR; TCRdb's table is partial and in-frame only. The sample lists about 690,000 clones; about 92% were seen once. The V segment lost 4 bases and the J segment 8 bases; nucleotides outside the gene matches: 6. CDR1 SGHTA and CDR2 FQGNSA come from the germline V gene. This CDR3 region has 13 residues. Study-level points and caveats: Only blood samples were collected, and tissue repertoires likely differ. In contrast to clonotypes shared by all four donors, non-shared clonotypes had lower generation probabilities.

As to this clone: No antigen is known for it.

Specimen: memory CD8+ T cells from PBMCs. Subset given: CD45RO+ cells pooled with CCR7-negative TemRA cells. The chain couples TRBV7-2 to TRBJ1-2, with 8 nucleotides matching TRBD1. The origin of this receptor is a man aged 18 to 35 in good health. Some clones in this sample may be carry-over from other donors' samples. The CDR3, as DNA: TGTGCCAGCAGCTCCTGGGACAGGCAGGGCTACACCTTC. Translation gives CASSSWDRQGYTF.